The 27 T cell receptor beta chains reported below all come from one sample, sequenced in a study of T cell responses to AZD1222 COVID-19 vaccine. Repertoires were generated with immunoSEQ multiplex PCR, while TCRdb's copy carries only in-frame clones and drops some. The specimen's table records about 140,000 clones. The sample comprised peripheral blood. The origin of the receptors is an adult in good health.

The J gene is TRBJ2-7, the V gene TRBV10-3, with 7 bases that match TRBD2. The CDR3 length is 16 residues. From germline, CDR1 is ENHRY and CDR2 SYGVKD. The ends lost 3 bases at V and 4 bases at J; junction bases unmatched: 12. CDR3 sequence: CAISDPGGGSGYEQYF. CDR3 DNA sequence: TGTGCCATCAGTGACCCGGGGGGAGGGTCGGGTTACGAGCAGTACTTC.

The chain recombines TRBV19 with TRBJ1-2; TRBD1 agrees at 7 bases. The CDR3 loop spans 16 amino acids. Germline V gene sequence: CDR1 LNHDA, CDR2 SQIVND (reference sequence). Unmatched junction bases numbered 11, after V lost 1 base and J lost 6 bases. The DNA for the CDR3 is TGTGCCAGTAGTATAGGCGCGACAGGGAAATTGGATGGCTACACCTTC. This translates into CASSIGATGKLDGYTF.

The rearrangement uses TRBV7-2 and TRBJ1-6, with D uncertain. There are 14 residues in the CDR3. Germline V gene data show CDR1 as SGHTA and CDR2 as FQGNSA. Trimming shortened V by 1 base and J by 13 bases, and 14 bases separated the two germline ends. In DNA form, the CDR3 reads TGTGCCAGCAGCTTAGGGAGCCGCCTTTCGCCCCTCCACTTT. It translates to CASSLGSRLSPLHF.

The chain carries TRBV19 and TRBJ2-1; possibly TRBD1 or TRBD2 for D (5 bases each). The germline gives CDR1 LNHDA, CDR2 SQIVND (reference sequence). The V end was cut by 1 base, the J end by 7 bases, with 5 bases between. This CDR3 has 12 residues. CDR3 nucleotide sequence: TGTGCCAGTAGTATAGGGGGGAATGAGCAGTTCTTC. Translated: CASSIGGNEQFF.

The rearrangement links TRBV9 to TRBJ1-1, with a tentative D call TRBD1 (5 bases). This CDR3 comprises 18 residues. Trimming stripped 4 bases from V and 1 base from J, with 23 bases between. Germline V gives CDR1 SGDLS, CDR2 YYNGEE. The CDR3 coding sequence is TGTGCCAGCAGCCACCATGTAAGGGGTGGTAGGTGGAACACTGAAGCTTTCTTT. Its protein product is CASSHHVRGGRWNTEAFF.

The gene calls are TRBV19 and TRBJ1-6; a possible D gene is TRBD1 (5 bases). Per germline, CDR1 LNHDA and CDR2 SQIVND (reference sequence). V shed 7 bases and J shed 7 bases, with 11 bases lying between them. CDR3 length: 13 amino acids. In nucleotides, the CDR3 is TGTGCCAGTACCAGAGGGGACAATTCACCCCTCCACTTT. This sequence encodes CASTRGDNSPLHF.

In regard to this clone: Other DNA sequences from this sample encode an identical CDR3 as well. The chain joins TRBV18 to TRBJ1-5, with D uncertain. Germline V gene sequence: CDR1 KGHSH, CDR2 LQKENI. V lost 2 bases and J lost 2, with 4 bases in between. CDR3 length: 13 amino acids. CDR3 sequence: CASSPDRNQPQHF. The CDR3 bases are TGTGCCAGCTCACCAGACCGCAATCAGCCCCAGCATTTT.

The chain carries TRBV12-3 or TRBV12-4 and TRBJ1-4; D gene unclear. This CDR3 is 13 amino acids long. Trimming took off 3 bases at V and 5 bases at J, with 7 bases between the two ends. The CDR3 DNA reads TGTGCCAGCAGTTTCAGACTAAATGAAAAACTGTTTTTT. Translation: CASSFRLNEKLFF.

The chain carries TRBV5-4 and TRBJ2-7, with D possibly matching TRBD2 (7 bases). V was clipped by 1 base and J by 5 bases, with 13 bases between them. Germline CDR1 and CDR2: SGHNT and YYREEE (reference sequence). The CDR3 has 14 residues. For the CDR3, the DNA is TGTGCCAGCAGCTTGCGGGGGGCGCGGGACGAGCAGTACTTC. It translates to CASSLRGARDEQYF.

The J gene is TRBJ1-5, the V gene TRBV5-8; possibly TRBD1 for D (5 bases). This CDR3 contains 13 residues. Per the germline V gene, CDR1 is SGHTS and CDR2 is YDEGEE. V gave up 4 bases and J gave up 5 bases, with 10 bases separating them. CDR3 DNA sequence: TGTGCCAGCAGCACGGACACCGATCAGCCCCAGCATTTT. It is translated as CASSTDTDQPQHF. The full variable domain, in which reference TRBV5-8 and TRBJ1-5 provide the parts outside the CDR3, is EAGVTQSPTHLIKTRGQQATLRCSPISGHTSVYWYQQALGLGLQFLLWYDEGEERNRGNFPPRFSGRQFPNYSSELNVNALELEDSALYLCASSTDTDQPQHFGDGTRLSIL.

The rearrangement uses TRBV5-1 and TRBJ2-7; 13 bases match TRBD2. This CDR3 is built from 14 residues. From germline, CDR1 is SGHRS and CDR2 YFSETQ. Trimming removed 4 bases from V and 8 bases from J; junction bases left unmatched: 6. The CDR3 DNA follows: TGCGCCAGCAGCGCTTCGACTAGCGGGGGGAAGCAGTACTTC. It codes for CASSASTSGGKQYF.

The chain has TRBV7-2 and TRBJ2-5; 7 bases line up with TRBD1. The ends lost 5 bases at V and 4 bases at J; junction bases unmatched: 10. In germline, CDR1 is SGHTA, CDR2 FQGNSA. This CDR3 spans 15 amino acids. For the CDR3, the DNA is TGTGCCAGCAGCCAAGGGGGCCCGGGGTCAGAGACCCAGTACTTC. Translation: CASSQGGPGSETQYF.

The CDR3 loop reads CASSIYRGPGNEQFF. CDR3 nucleotides: TGTGCCAGTAGTATCTACAGGGGTCCCGGCAATGAGCAGTTCTTC. The J gene is TRBJ2-1, the V gene TRBV19; TRBD1 agrees at 7 bases. Germline lookup yields CDR1 LNHDA and CDR2 SQIVND (reference sequence). V gave up 3 bases and J gave up 6 bases; unmatched junction bases: 8. The CDR3 runs 15 residues. Together with reference TRBV19 and TRBJ2-1, the CDR3 gives the full variable domain: DGGITQSPKYLFRKEGQNVTLSCEQNLNHDAMYWYRQDPGQGLRLIYYSQIVNDFQKGDIAEGYSVSREKKESFPLTVTSAQKNPTAFYLCASSIYRGPGNEQFFGPGTRLTVL.

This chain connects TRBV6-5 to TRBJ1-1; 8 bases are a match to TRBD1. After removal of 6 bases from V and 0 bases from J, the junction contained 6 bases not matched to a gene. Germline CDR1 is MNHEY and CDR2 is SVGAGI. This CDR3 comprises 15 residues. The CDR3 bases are TGTGCCAGCAGACACCCGGGACAGGTGAACACTGAAGCTTTCTTT. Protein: CASRHPGQVNTEAFF.

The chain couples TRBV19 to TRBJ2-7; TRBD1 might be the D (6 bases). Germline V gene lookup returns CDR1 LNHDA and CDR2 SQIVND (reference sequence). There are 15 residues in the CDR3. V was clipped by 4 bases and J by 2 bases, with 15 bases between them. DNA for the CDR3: TGTGCCAGTAGTAGCGACAGGACCCCCCCCTACGAGCAGTACTTC. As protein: CASSSDRTPPYEQYF.

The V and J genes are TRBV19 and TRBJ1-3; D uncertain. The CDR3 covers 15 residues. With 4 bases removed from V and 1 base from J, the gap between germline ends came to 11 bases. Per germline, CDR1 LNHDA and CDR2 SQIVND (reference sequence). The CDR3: CASSNNKDSGNTIYF. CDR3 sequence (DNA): TGTGCCAGTAGTAACAACAAGGATTCTGGAAACACCATATATTTT.

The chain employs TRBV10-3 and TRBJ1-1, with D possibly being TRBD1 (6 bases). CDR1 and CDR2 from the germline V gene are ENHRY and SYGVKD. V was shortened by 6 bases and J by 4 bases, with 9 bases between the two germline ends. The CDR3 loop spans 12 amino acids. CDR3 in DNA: TGTGCCATCAGACAGGGTAGCACTGAAGCTTTCTTT. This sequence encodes CAIRQGSTEAFF.

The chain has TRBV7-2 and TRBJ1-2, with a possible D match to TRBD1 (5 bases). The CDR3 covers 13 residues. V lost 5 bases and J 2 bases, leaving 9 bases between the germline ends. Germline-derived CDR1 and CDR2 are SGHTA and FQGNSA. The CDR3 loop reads CASSPQENYGYTF. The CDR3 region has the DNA TGTGCCAGCAGCCCACAGGAGAACTATGGCTACACCTTC. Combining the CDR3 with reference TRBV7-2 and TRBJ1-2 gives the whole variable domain GAGVSQSPSNKVTEKGKDVELRCDPISGHTALYWYRQSLGQGLEFLIYFQGNSAPDKSGLPSDRFSAERTGGSVSTLTIQRTQQEDSAVYLCASSPQENYGYTFGSGTRLTVV.

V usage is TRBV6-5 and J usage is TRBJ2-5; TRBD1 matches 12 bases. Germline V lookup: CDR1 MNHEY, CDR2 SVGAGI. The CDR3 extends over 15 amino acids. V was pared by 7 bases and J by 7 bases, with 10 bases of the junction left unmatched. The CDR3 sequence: CASTAGTGGFGTQYF. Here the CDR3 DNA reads TGTGCCAGCACGGCCGGGACAGGGGGCTTTGGGACCCAGTACTTC.

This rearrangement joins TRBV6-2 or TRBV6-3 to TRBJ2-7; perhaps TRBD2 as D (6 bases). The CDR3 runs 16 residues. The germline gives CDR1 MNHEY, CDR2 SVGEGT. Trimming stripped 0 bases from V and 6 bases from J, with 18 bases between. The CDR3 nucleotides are TGTGCCAGCAGTTACTCGAGTCCCCGACTAGGCGGCGAGCAGTACTTC. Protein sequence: CASSYSSPRLGGEQYF.

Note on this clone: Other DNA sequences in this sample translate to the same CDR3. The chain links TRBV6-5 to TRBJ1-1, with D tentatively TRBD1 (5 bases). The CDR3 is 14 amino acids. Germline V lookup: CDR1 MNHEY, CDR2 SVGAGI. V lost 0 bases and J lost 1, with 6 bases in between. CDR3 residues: CASSYSGGNTEAFF. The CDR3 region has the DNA TGTGCCAGCAGTTACTCGGGGGGGAACACTGAAGCTTTCTTT.

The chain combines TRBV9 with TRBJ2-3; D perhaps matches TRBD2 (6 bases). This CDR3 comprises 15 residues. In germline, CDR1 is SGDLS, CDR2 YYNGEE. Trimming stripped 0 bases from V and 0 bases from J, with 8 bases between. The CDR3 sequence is CASSVAGGSTDTQYF. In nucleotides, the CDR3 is TGTGCCAGCAGCGTAGCCGGGGGTAGCACAGATACGCAGTATTTT.

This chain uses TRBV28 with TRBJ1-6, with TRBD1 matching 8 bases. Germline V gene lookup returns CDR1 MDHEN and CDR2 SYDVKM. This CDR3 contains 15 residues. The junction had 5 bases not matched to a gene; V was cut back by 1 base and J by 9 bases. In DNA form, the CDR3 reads TGTGCCAGCAGTTTATCGACAGGGGTGTTTTCACCCCTCCACTTT. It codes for CASSLSTGVFSPLHF.

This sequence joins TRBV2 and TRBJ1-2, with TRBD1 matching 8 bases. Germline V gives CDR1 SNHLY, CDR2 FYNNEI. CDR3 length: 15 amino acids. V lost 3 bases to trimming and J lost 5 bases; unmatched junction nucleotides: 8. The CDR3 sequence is CASSERGTGGYGYTF. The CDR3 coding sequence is TGTGCCAGCAGTGAGAGGGGAACAGGGGGTTATGGCTACACCTTC. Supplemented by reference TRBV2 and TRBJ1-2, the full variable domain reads EPEVTQTPSHQVTQMGQEVILRCVPISNHLYFYWYRQILGQKVEFLVSFYNNEISEKSEIFDDQFSVERPDGSNFTLKIRSTKLEDSAMYFCASSERGTGGYGYTFGSGTRLTVV.

Written as DNA, the CDR3 is TGCGCCAGCAGCTCCGTGGGACAGAACTACGAGCAGTACTTC. Protein product: CASSSVGQNYEQYF. The rearrangement uses TRBV5-1 and TRBJ2-7, with 7 bases identical to TRBD1. The length of the CDR3 is 14 residues. The trim removed 3 bases at V and 3 bases at J, leaving 6 bases unmatched. CDR1 SGHRS and CDR2 YFSETQ come from the germline V gene.

The CDR3 coding sequence is TGTGCCAGTAGTTCATGGACCCAACAAGAGACCCAGTACTTC. Translated, it gives CASSSWTQQETQYF. The genes are TRBV19 and TRBJ2-5; D is uncertain. V was shortened by 5 bases and J by 2 bases, with 12 bases between the two germline ends. The CDR3 runs 14 residues. Germline loops: CDR1 LNHDA, CDR2 SQIVND (reference sequence).

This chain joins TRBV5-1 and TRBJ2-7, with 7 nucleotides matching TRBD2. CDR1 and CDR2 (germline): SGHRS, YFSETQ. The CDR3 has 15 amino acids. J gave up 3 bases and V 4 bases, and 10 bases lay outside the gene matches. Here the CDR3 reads CASSPNSGPYYEQYF. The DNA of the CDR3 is TGCGCCAGCAGCCCAAATAGCGGGCCATACTACGAGCAGTACTTC.